The 18 T cell receptor beta chains below come from one sample, sequenced in a study of blood T cells in healthy people across ages (dated by TCRdb to the mid-2010s). The library relied on 5' RACE. Sequencing relied on an Illumina HiSeq 2500. The second PCR ran for about 6 to 11 cycles and used a J-beta primer mix along with a sample-barcoded 5' primer. Through fastp at Q25 and MiXCR, TCRdb rebuilt clones from the public reads, retaining in-frame beta chains. Every entry covers one CDR3 protein and lists the most common genes and DNA from its rows. The sample yields fewer than 750,000 distinct CDR3 sequences; over 40% were counted once. Roughly 13% of the sample is taken by the ten largest. The material sequenced was blood. The receptor source for this set is a woman aged 80 or over in good health.

Comments on this clonotype: A much more abundant neighbour one base away suggests this may be a read error. The gene calls are TRBV6-5 and TRBJ2-5; no clear D gene. Trimming cost V 6 bases and J 11 bases, with 19 bases left between them. This CDR3 has 13 residues. Germline loops: CDR1 MNHEY, CDR2 SVGAGI. The CDR3 region has the DNA TGTGCCAGCAGATTCCAATTAGGTCTCAAGCAGTACTTC. Amino acid sequence: CASRFQLGLKQYF.

This clonotype was recorded at least ten times. This sequence joins TRBV7-2 and TRBJ2-5, with D uncertain. V lost 11 bases to trimming and J lost 6 bases, with 22 bases between them. The germline V gene encodes CDR1 SGHTA and CDR2 FQGNSA. The CDR3 has 14 residues. CDR3 in amino acids: CAVARMQFRKTQYF. In DNA, the CDR3 is TGTGCCGTTGCGCGGATGCAGTTCAGGAAGACCCAGTACTTC.

In its sample, this clonotype was seen a few times. The V call is TRBV14, the J call TRBJ1-1; 9 bases are a match to TRBD1. Germline V gives CDR1 SGHDN, CDR2 FVKESK. V dropped 4 bases and J dropped 7; count of bases not matched to a gene: 4. CDR3 size: 13 residues. CDR3 loop: CASSRTGEGEAFF. The CDR3 DNA reads as TGTGCCAGCAGCCGGACAGGGGAAGGTGAAGCTTTCTTT. The variable domain in full, with the rest retrieved from reference TRBV14 and TRBJ1-1, is EAGVTQFPSHSVIEKGQTVTLRCDPISGHDNLYWYRRVMGKEIKFLLHFVKESKQDESGMPNNRFLAERTGGTYSTLKVQPAELEDSGVYFCASSRTGEGEAFFGQGTRLTVV.

This clonotype was found many times. The rearrangement links TRBV27 to TRBJ2-3; D possibly corresponds to TRBD1 (6 bases). Germline V gives CDR1 MNHEY, CDR2 SMNVEV (reference sequence). The V end lost 7 bases, the J end lost 0 bases, and 11 bases lay between the germline ends. The length of the CDR3 is 14 residues. For the CDR3, the DNA is TGTGCCAGCATGCTAGGGGGAAGCACAGATACGCAGTATTTT. Amino acids: CASMLGGSTDTQYF.

This clonotype was observed at least ten times. The chain employs TRBV20-1 and TRBJ2-7; possibly TRBD1 for D (6 bases). CDR1 is DFQATT, CDR2 SNEGSKA, per germline (reference sequence). The CDR3 length is 15 residues. V was trimmed by 5 bases and J by 0 bases, leaving 17 bases between them. CDR3: CSAHRQDRSSYEQYF. The CDR3 region has the DNA TGCAGTGCTCATCGACAGGACCGGAGCTCCTACGAGCAGTACTTC.

The J gene is TRBJ1-2, the V gene TRBV3-1, with D unclear. Trimming left V 0 bases short and J 4 bases short, with 9 bases between. The CDR3 length is 14 residues. Germline values: CDR1 LGHDT, CDR2 YNNKEL (reference sequence). CDR3 protein: CASSQDLQLYGYTF. CDR3 in DNA: TGTGCCAGCAGCCAAGATTTACAGCTCTATGGCTACACCTTC.

This clonotype came up a few times. This chain connects TRBV29-1 to TRBJ1-1, with a tentative D call TRBD1 (6 bases). Per germline, CDR1 SQVTM and CDR2 ANQGSEA. Trimming removed 6 bases at V and 7 bases at J, with 18 bases between. This CDR3 has 13 residues. The CDR3 DNA sequence: TGCAGCGTACTCCCGAGACAGGAAGGTGAAGCTTTCTTT. Its protein product is CSVLPRQEGEAFF. Filled out from reference TRBV29-1 and TRBJ1-1, the complete variable domain reads SAVISQKPSRDICQRGTSLTIQCQVDSQVTMMFWYRQQPGQSLTLIATANQGSEATYESGFVIDKFPISRPNLTFSTLTVSNMSPEDSSIYLCSVLPRQEGEAFFGQGTRLTVV.

This clonotype was observed at least ten times. V gene TRBV12-3 or TRBV12-4 combines with J gene TRBJ2-3, with TRBD2 identical over 9 bases. CDR3 size: 16 residues. J lost 1 base, V lost 5 bases, and 7 bases had no gene match. CDR3 sequence reads: CASSELAGSGTDTQYF. The CDR3 DNA reads as TGTGCCAGCAGTGAGCTAGCGGGAAGCGGCACAGATACGCAGTATTTT.

This clonotype was detected ten times or more. This rearrangement joins TRBV3-1 to TRBJ2-7; no reliable D call. The CDR3 sequence is 13 residues long. V was clipped by 4 bases and J by 1 base, with 8 bases between them. Germline loops: CDR1 LGHDT, CDR2 YNNKEL (reference sequence). The CDR3 sequence is CASSLARSYEQYF. The CDR3 DNA follows: TGTGCCAGCAGCCTGGCGCGTTCCTACGAGCAGTACTTC.

V usage is TRBV7-2 and J usage is TRBJ2-5; D unresolved. This CDR3 has 12 residues. Germline CDR1 SGHTA, CDR2 FQGNSA. V was trimmed by 5 bases and J by 11 bases, leaving 15 bases between them. The CDR3, as DNA: TGTGCCAGCAGCCCCGCAACCGGGCAGCAGTACTTC. The encoded protein is CASSPATGQQYF.

There are many counts of this clonotype. The rearrangement uses TRBV3-1 and TRBJ1-1; TRBD1 might be the D (5 bases). The V gene lost 0 bases and the J gene lost 11 bases, with 10 bases spanning the gap. CDR3 length: 12 amino acids. From germline, CDR1 is LGHDT and CDR2 YNNKEL (reference sequence). The CDR3 here is CASSQERGSAFF. CDR3 sequence (DNA): TGTGCCAGCAGCCAAGAACGGGGCTCGGCTTTCTTT.

This clonotype was observed once. The germline gene is not matched at one end of the junction; a read error may be the cause. This sequence joins TRBV7-9 and TRBJ2-2; D is possibly TRBD1 or TRBD2 (5 bases each). The CDR3 is 15 amino acids. Germline CDR1 is SEHNR and CDR2 is FQNEAQ (reference sequence). The CDR3 reads CVSRCTGTPPGELFF. The CDR3 DNA sequence: TGTGTCAGCAGATGCACCGGGACCCCTCCCGGGGAGCTGTTTTTT.

The J gene is TRBJ2-6, the V gene TRBV19; perhaps TRBD1 as D (5 bases). The CDR3 sequence is 17 residues long. Trimming pared 1 base from V and 5 bases from J, leaving 15 bases between. Germline V gene sequence: CDR1 LNHDA, CDR2 SQIVND (reference sequence). This chain's CDR3 is CASSIAQGSLRANVLTF. CDR3 sequence (DNA): TGTGCCAGTAGTATAGCCCAGGGCAGCCTCAGGGCCAACGTCCTGACTTTC.

This clonotype was detected many times. The V gene is TRBV12-3 or TRBV12-4, the J gene TRBJ2-2; no clear D gene. The CDR3 has 13 residues. V lost 2 bases and J 4 bases, leaving 5 bases between the germline ends. This chain's CDR3 is CASSLRVTGELFF. The CDR3 DNA follows: TGTGCCAGCAGTTTAAGGGTCACCGGGGAGCTGTTTTTT.

This clonotype has only a few counts. Here the CDR3 DNA reads TGTGCCAGCAGCCCGCCCGGGCAACCTACAGATACGCAGTATTTT. Amino acid sequence: CASSPPGQPTDTQYF. The genes are TRBV9 and TRBJ2-3, with D unresolved. The CDR3 sequence is 15 residues long. The germline gives CDR1 SGDLS, CDR2 YYNGEE. Trimming removed 4 bases at V and 3 bases at J, with 15 bases between.

This clonotype occurred many times. The rearrangement uses TRBV29-1 and TRBJ2-5, with 9 bases lining up with TRBD1. Trimming at V came to 0 bases and at J to 5 bases, leaving 10 bases not matched to a gene. The CDR3 has 16 residues. Germline V lookup: CDR1 SQVTM, CDR2 ANQGSEA. The CDR3 loop is CSVEDLQGAVIETQYF. As DNA, the CDR3 is TGCAGCGTTGAAGATCTACAGGGGGCGGTCATCGAGACCCAGTACTTC.

Many counts were recorded for this clonotype. The chain combines TRBV28 with TRBJ1-2; D is ambiguous. V was trimmed by 6 bases and J by 5 bases, leaving 13 bases between them. The length of the CDR3 is 13 residues. CDR1 is MDHEN and CDR2 is SYDVKM in the germline V gene. CDR3 loop: CASRVSAQYGYTF. The CDR3, as DNA: TGTGCCAGCAGGGTTTCAGCCCAATATGGCTACACCTTC.

This CDR3 is CASSVTVIQPQHF. Here the CDR3 DNA reads TGTGCCAGCAGTGTAACGGTGATTCAGCCCCAGCATTTT. The gene calls are TRBV27 and TRBJ1-5; D ambiguous. This CDR3 region has 13 residues. Trimming removed 5 bases at V and 6 bases at J, with 11 bases between. The germline V gene has CDR1 MNHEY and CDR2 SMNVEV (reference sequence).